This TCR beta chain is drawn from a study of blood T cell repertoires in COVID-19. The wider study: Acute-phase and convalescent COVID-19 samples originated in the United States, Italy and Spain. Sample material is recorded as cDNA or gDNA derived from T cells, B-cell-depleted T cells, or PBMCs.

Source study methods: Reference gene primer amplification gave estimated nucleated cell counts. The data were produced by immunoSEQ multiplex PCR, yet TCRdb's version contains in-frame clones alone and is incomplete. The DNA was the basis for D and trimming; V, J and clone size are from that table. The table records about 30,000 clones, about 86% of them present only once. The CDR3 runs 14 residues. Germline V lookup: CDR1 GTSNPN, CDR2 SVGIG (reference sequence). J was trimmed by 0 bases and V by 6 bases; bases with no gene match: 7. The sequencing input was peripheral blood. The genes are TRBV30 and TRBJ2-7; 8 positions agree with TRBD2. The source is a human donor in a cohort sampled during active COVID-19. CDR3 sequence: CACNIAGSSYEQYF. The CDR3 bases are TGTGCCTGCAACATAGCGGGGAGCTCCTACGAGCAGTACTTC.